One and the same sample provided the 19 T cell receptor beta chains below, sequenced in a study of OX40 agonist ivuxolimab in advanced cancers. TCRdb keeps only in-frame clones here, not all; method: immunoSEQ multiplex PCR. The table records tens of thousands of clones, around nine tenths of them present only once. The input for sequencing was CD4+ or CD8+ T cells sorted from blood, taken in a trial of the OX40 agonist ivuxolimab. These receptors were collected from an adult with an advanced solid tumor such as melanoma, head and neck, liver or kidney cancer.

This chain connects TRBV11-2 to TRBJ2-3, with 7 bases lining up with TRBD2. The length of the CDR3 is 14 residues. The trim removed 4 bases at V and 10 bases at J, leaving 11 bases unmatched. Germline CDR1 reads SGHAT; CDR2 reads FQNNGV. The CDR3 DNA is TGTGCCAGCAGCTCGTGGACTAGTCGTGGGGCGCAGTATTTT. Amino acid sequence: CASSSWTSRGAQYF.

The chain recombines TRBV4-1 with TRBJ1-1; D is undetermined. Germline V CDR1 and CDR2: MGHRA, YSYEKL. This CDR3 is built from 14 residues. V was pared by 5 bases and J by 4 bases, with 14 bases between. This chain's CDR3 is CASSNREGFTEAFF. The CDR3 DNA sequence: TGCGCCAGCAGCAATCGGGAGGGTTTCACTGAAGCTTTCTTT.

The chain recombines TRBV19 with TRBJ1-1; 10 bases match TRBD1. From germline, CDR1 is LNHDA and CDR2 SQIVND (reference sequence). V shed 5 bases, J shed 2 bases, and the junction held 5 bases outside the gene matches. The CDR3 is made up of 15 amino acids. The CDR3 DNA sequence: TGTGCCAGTAGTTCGGACAGGGGGTATAACACTGAAGCTTTCTTT. It codes for CASSSDRGYNTEAFF.

This clone was recorded a few times. V usage is TRBV27 and J usage is TRBJ2-5; 7 bases are shared with TRBD2. Germline lookup yields CDR1 MNHEY and CDR2 SMNVEV (reference sequence). The CDR3 is 15 residues long. Losses at the gene ends were 6 bases for V and 4 bases for J; bases not matched to a gene: 11. CDR3 loop: CASRQTSDAGETQYF. CDR3 nucleotide sequence: TGTGCCAGCAGACAAACTAGCGACGCTGGAGAGACCCAGTACTTC.

V and J are TRBV11-3 and TRBJ2-2; perhaps D is TRBD1 or TRBD2 (5 bases each). The CDR3 is 15 residues long. V shed 2 bases and J shed 4 bases, with 11 bases lying between them. Germline V gives CDR1 SGHNT, CDR2 YENEEA. CDR3 region: CASSLRGPSTGELFF. The CDR3 DNA follows: TGTGCCAGCAGCTTAAGGGGACCGAGCACCGGGGAGCTGTTTTTT.

This clone has a handful of counts. This rearrangement joins TRBV5-1 to TRBJ1-1, with D maybe TRBD1 (5 bases). The CDR3 is made up of 14 amino acids. Trimming cost V 0 bases and J 2 bases, with 8 bases left between them. The germline V gene encodes CDR1 SGHRS and CDR2 YFSETQ. CDR3 DNA sequence: TGCGCCAGCAGCTTGGCGGGGGGAAACACTGAAGCTTTCTTT. It is translated as CASSLAGGNTEAFF.

The chain recombines TRBV5-1 with TRBJ1-3; D unclear. The CDR3 consists of 14 residues. Trimming took 5 bases from V and 0 from J, leaving 9 bases between them. Per the germline V gene, CDR1 is SGHRS and CDR2 is YFSETQ. The CDR3 here is CASREGYSGNTIYF. The CDR3, as DNA: TGCGCCAGCAGAGAGGGATACTCTGGAAACACCATATATTTT.

A single count supports this clone. The chain carries TRBV21-1 and TRBJ2-4. TRBV21-1 is marked as a pseudogene. The CDR3 extends over 12 amino acids. The CDR3 nucleotides are TGTGCCAGACCATGGAATCGGGGGCTTCAGTACTTC. Translation gives CARPWNRGLQYF.

The V and J genes are TRBV27 and TRBJ2-2; D unclear. V shed 4 bases and J shed 3 bases, with 9 bases lying between them. This CDR3 is built from 14 residues. CDR1 is MNHEY and CDR2 is SMNVEV in the germline V gene (reference sequence). This CDR3 reads CASSSSGDTGELFF. For the CDR3, the DNA is TGTGCCAGCAGTTCGTCTGGGGACACCGGGGAGCTGTTTTTT.

V gene TRBV25-1 combines with J gene TRBJ2-2; tentatively, D is TRBD2 (5 bases). In germline, CDR1 is MGHDK, CDR2 SYGVNS. The CDR3 has 16 amino acids. The V gene lost 0 bases and the J gene lost 4 bases, with 12 bases spanning the gap. The CDR3 sequence: CASSEYGGRGTGELFF. CDR3 nucleotides: TGTGCCAGCAGTGAATATGGAGGTCGGGGCACCGGGGAGCTGTTTTTT.

The genes are TRBV30 and TRBJ2-3; no reliable D call. This CDR3 is 12 amino acids long. The V gene's germline CDR1 is GTSNPN and CDR2 SVGIG (reference sequence). V was cut by 0 bases and J by 7 bases, with 8 bases left in between. The CDR3 here is CAWSVSSNTQYF. The CDR3 DNA reads as TGTGCCTGGAGTGTGTCAAGCAATACGCAGTATTTT.

This clone appeared a single time. The chain couples TRBV5-6 to TRBJ2-5, with 8 bases aligning to TRBD1. This CDR3 is 13 amino acids long. Germline CDR1 SGHDT, CDR2 YYEEEE. V shed 3 bases and J 5 bases; nucleotides not matched to a gene: 3. The CDR3 loop reads CASSSDRVETQYF. DNA of the CDR3: TGTGCCAGCAGCTCGGACAGGGTGGAGACCCAGTACTTC.

The CDR3 protein is CATSRDPGTLYEQYF. In nucleotides, the CDR3 is TGTGCCACCAGCAGAGATCCTGGGACCCTCTACGAGCAGTACTTC. This chain links TRBV15 with TRBJ2-7; D might be TRBD1 or TRBD2, each matching 5 bases. The germline V and J ends were trimmed by 0 bases and 3 bases, with 12 bases remaining between them. The length of the CDR3 is 15 residues. Germline CDR1 is LNHNV and CDR2 is YYDKDF (reference sequence).

The CDR3 region is CASSYTRVNYGYTF. The CDR3 region has the DNA TGTGCCAGCAGTTATACGCGGGTGAACTATGGCTACACCTTC. The rearrangement joins TRBV6-6 to TRBJ1-2; D gene ambiguous. V shed 3 bases and J shed 2 bases, with 10 bases lying between them. Germline lookup yields CDR1 MNHNY and CDR2 SVGAGI (reference sequence). The CDR3 totals 14 residues.

J is TRBJ2-7 and V is TRBV7-9, with a tentative D call TRBD1 (8 bases). The germline V and J ends were trimmed by 2 bases and 4 bases, with 15 bases remaining between them. Germline assignment: CDR1 SEHNR and CDR2 FQNEAQ (reference sequence). This CDR3 has 15 residues. CDR3 in amino acids: CASSLQGAGDYEQYF. The CDR3 bases are TGTGCCAGCAGCTTACAGGGGGCGGGAGATTACGAGCAGTACTTC.

CDR3 region: CASSKDRINEKLFF. The CDR3 DNA sequence: TGCGCCAGCAGCAAAGACAGGATTAATGAAAAACTGTTTTTT. The chain is built from TRBV5-1 and TRBJ1-4; D perhaps matches TRBD1 (6 bases). V lost 4 bases and J 4 bases, leaving 11 bases between the germline ends. CDR3 length: 14 amino acids. The V gene's germline CDR1 is SGHRS and CDR2 YFSETQ.

J is TRBJ1-2 and V is TRBV27, with a tentative D call TRBD1 (5 bases). Germline V gene lookup returns CDR1 MNHEY and CDR2 SMNVEV (reference sequence). The CDR3 is made up of 14 amino acids. The V gene lost 0 bases and the J gene lost 3 bases, with 8 bases spanning the gap. The CDR3 reads CASSLSKGHYGYTF. The CDR3 nucleotides read TGTGCCAGCAGTTTATCCAAGGGGCACTATGGCTACACCTTC.

This chain links TRBV5-1 with TRBJ2-7; D is uncertain. CDR1 and CDR2 (germline): SGHRS, YFSETQ. The V and J ends lost 0 bases and 1 base respectively, with 11 bases between them. The CDR3 has 15 amino acids. This CDR3 is CASSLVPGLSYEQYF. The CDR3 DNA sequence: TGCGCCAGCAGCTTGGTCCCGGGTTTGTCCTACGAGCAGTACTTC.

This clone was seen only once. V gene TRBV11-2 combines with J gene TRBJ1-2; tentatively, D is TRBD1 (5 bases). The CDR3 length is 14 residues. V lost 1 base and J lost 4, with 10 bases in between. CDR1 and CDR2 from the germline V gene are SGHAT and FQNNGV. The CDR3 region is CASSLVGRVYGYTF. The CDR3, as DNA: TGTGCCAGCAGCTTAGTGGGGCGGGTCTATGGCTACACCTTC.